This T cell receptor beta chain was sequenced in a study of T cells in Graves' hyperthyroidism and ophthalmopathy. Amplification of TCR beta CDR3 regions was performed using RNA transcripts as template. A first-round RT-PCR of the TCR CDR3 used the HTBI primer set. Each CDR3 protein gets one entry after TCRdb re-called the multiplex PCR reads with MiXCR. In the table there are a few hundred thousand distinct CDR3 sequences, around an eighth of which are singletons. This clonotype has at least ten counts. The CDR3 is made up of 14 amino acids. With V trimmed by 6 bases and J by 2 bases, 4 bases remained unmatched.

This receptor was identified in a woman aged 18-29 years with Graves' hyperthyroidism. The sequenced material came from blood. This chain uses TRBV12-3 or TRBV12-4 with TRBJ1-3, with TRBD1 identical over 7 bases. The CDR3 bases are TGTGCCAGCAGCATTACAGGGGCTGGAAACACCATATATTTT. Encoded protein: CASSITGAGNTIYF.